The present entry profiles one TCR beta chain with its context. The time point denotes: patch test 1, 2 weeks after DPC sensitization. Described treatment: therapeutic diphenylcyclopropenone sensitization with weekly scalp DPC. Per the germline V gene, CDR1 is LGHNA and CDR2 is YSLEER. With 0 bases clipped from V and 2 bases from J, the junction kept 7 bases outside the gene matches. This CDR3 is 17 amino acids long. MiXCR was run by TCRdb on the RACE reads, yielding one entry per CDR3 protein. Of around 300,000 distinct CDR3 sequences listed, around 7% are singletons. This entry belongs to a study of human T cells and chemical hapten exposure.

The starting material was whole blood, obtained in connection with sensitization to the hapten diphenylcyclopropenone (DPC). The chain recombines TRBV4-3 with TRBJ2-3; 8 bases align to TRBD2. This receptor was identified in a woman between 18 and 29 years old with alopecia areata. Some clones in this sample may be carry-over from other donors' samples. CDR3: CASSQDREGGPTDTQYF. Written as DNA, the CDR3 is TGCGCCAGCAGCCAAGATCGGGAGGGGGGGCCCACAGATACGCAGTATTTT.